This entry concerns a single T cell receptor (beta chain). The data stem from a study of blood T cell repertoires in COVID-19. Turning to the study itself: Some COVID-19 samples were acute and others convalescent; all came from the United States, Italy and Spain. PBMCs, B-cell-depleted T cells, or T cells were the source of the cDNA or gDNA that made up the material.

The Seattle site enrolled patients during active infection and followed them longitudinally. Per the original methods: Amplification of reference gene primers provided the estimated nucleated cell counts. The method was immunoSEQ multiplex PCR; TCRdb's version includes in-frame clones alone and lacks a portion of them. V and J calls and clone size come straight from that table; D and trimming were deduced from the DNA. The repertoire includes 250,000 or so clones, 90% of them detected once, and 2.1% sits in the top ten. The ends lost 6 bases at V and 6 bases at J; junction bases unmatched: 10. The CDR3 loop spans 14 amino acids. Germline lookup yields CDR1 MRHNA and CDR2 SNTAGT.

The V gene is TRBV6-4, the J gene TRBJ1-1; TRBD1 matches 7 bases. The clonotype was recovered from a woman between 55 and 75 years old with COVID-19, enrolled during active disease. Sequenced material: peripheral blood. The CDR3 protein is CASRVTQGSSEAFF. CDR3 bases: TGTGCCAGCAGAGTGACACAGGGGAGCTCTGAAGCTTTCTTT.